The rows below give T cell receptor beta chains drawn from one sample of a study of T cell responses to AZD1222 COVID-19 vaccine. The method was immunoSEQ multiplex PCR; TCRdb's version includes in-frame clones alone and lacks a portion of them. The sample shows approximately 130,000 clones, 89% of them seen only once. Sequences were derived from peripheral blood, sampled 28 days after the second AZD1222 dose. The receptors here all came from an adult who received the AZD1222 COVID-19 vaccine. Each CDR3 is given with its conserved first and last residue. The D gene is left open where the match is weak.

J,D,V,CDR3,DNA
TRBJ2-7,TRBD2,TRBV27,CASSLSVGGPGEQYF,TGTGCCAGCAGTTTATCTGTGGGAGGGCCAGGTGAGCAGTACTTC
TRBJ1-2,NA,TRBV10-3,CAITRDVGYGYTF,TGTGCCATCACTAGGGACGTGGGCTATGGCTACACCTTC
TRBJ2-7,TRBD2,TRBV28,CASRRTSGTYEQYF,TGTGCCAGCAGAAGGACTAGCGGGACCTACGAGCAGTACTTC
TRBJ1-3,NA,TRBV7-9,CASSLRGSGSGNTIYF,TGTGCCAGCAGCTTACGAGGGTCAGGTTCTGGAAACACCATATATTTT
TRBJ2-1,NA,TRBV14,CASSHHSDEQFF,TGTGCCAGCAGCCATCACAGCGATGAGCAGTTCTTC
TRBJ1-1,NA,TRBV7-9,CASSLGREWAEAFF,TGTGCCAGCAGCTTAGGCAGGGAGTGGGCTGAAGCTTTCTTT
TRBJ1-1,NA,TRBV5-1,CASSIIQGNTEAFF,TGCGCCAGCAGCATTATCCAGGGGAACACTGAAGCTTTCTTT
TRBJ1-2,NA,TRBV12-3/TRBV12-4,CASSPLGGAYTF,TGTGCCAGCAGTCCTCTAGGAGGGGCGTACACCTTC
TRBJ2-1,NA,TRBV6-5,CASSFGWGDQFF,TGTGCCAGCAGTTTCGGGTGGGGGGATCAGTTCTTC
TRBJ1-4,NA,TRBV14,CASSPGGRLGEKLFF,TGTGCCAGCAGCCCCGGGGGACGATTAGGTGAAAAACTGTTTTTT
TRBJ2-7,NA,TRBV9,CASSVARGYEQYF,TGTGCCAGCAGCGTAGCGCGAGGCTACGAGCAGTACTTC
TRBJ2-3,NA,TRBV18,CASSPEATPYTDTQYF,TGTGCCAGCTCACCTGAGGCGACTCCATACACAGATACGCAGTATTTT
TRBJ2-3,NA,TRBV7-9,CASSLPGWDTQYF,TGTGCCAGCAGCCTCCCCGGCTGGGATACGCAGTATTTT
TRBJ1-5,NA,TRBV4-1,CASSREQGLNQPQHF,TGCGCCAGCAGCCGAGAACAGGGCCTCAATCAGCCCCAGCATTTT